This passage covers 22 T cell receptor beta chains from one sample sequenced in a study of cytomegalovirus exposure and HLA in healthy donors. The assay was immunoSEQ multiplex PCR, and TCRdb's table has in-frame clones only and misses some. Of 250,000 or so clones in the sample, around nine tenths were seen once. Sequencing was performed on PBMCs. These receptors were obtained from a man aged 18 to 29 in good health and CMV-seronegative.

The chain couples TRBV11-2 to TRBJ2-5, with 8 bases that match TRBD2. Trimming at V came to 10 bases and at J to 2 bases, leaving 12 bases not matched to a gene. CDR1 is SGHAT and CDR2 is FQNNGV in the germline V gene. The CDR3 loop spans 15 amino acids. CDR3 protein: CATEKRGNAQETQYF. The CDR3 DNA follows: TGTGCCACAGAAAAGCGGGGGAACGCTCAAGAGACCCAGTACTTC.

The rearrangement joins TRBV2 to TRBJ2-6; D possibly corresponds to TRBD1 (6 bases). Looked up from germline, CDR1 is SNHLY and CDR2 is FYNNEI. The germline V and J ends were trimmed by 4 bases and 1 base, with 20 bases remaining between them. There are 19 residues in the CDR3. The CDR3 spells CASSGGSVRGSSGANVLTF. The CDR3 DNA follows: TGTGCCAGCAGTGGAGGATCGGTCAGGGGATCATCTGGGGCCAACGTCCTGACTTTC.

In DNA form, the CDR3 reads TGTGCCAGCAGCCCAGATGTGAACTATGGCTACACCTTC. It yields the protein CASSPDVNYGYTF. This chain connects TRBV7-2 to TRBJ1-2, with D hard to call. The V and J ends lost 5 bases and 2 bases respectively, with 9 bases between them. Germline assignment: CDR1 SGHTA and CDR2 FQGNSA. CDR3 length: 13 amino acids.

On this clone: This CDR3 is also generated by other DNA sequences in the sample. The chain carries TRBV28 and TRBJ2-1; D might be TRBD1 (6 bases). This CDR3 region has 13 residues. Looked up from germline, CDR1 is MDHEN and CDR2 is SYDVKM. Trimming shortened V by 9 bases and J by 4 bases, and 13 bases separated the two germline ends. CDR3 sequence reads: CASSSGAYNEQFF. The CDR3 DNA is TGTGCCAGTTCGTCAGGGGCGTACAATGAGCAGTTCTTC.

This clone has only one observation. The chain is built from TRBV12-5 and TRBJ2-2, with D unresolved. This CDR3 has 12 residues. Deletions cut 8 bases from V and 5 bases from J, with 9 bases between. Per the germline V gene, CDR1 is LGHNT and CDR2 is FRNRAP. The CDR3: CASSIVTGELFF. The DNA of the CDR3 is TGTGCTAGTTCCATAGTTACCGGGGAGCTGTTTTTT.

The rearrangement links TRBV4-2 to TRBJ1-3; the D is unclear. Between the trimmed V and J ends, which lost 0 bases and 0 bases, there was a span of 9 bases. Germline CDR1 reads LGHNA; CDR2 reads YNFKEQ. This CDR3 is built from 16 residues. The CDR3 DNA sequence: TGTGCCAGCAGCCAAGACGGTGCGAGCTCTGGAAACACCATATATTTT. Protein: CASSQDGASSGNTIYF.

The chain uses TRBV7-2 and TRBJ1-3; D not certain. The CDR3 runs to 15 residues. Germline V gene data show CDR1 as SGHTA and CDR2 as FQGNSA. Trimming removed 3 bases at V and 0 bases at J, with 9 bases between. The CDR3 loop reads CASSFYRSSGNTIYF. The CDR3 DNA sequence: TGTGCCAGCAGCTTTTACAGAAGCTCTGGAAACACCATATATTTT.

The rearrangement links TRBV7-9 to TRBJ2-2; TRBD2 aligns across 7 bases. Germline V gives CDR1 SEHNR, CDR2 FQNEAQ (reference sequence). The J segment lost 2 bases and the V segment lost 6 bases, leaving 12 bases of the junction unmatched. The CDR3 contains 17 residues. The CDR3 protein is CASSRGLSTSNTGELFF. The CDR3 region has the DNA TGTGCCAGCAGTCGTGGGTTGTCGACTAGCAACACCGGGGAGCTGTTTTTT.

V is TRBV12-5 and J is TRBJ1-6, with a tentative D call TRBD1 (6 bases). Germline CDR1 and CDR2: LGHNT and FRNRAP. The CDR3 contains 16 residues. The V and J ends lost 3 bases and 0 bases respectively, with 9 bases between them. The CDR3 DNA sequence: TGTGCTAGTGGTTTAGGGGGGGCCTCCTATAATTCACCCCTCCACTTT. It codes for CASGLGGASYNSPLHF.

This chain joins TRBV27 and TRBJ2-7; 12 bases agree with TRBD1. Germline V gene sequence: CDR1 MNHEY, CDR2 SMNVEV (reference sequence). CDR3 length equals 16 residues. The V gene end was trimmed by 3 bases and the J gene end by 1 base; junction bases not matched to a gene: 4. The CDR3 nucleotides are TGTGCCAGCAGTTTCTCGGGACAGGGGGCTTCCTACGAGCAGTACTTC. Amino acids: CASSFSGQGASYEQYF.

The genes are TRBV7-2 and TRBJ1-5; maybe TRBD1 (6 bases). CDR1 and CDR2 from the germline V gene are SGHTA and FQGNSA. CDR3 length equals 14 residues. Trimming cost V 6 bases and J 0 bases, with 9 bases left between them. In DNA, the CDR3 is TGTGCCAGCAGTGACAGGAATAGCAATCAGCCCCAGCATTTT. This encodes CASSDRNSNQPQHF.

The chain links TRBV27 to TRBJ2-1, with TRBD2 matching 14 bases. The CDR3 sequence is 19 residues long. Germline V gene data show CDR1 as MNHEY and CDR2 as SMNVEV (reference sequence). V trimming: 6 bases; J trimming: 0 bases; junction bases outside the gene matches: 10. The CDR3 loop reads CASSSLTSGRESSYNEQFF. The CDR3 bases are TGTGCCAGCAGCTCTTTGACTAGCGGGAGGGAGAGCTCCTACAATGAGCAGTTCTTC.

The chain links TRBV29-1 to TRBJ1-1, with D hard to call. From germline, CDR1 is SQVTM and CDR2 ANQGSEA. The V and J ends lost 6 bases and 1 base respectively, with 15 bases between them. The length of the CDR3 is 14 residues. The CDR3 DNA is TGCAGCGTGACTAACCCCAGAACGAACACTGAAGCTTTCTTT. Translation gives CSVTNPRTNTEAFF.

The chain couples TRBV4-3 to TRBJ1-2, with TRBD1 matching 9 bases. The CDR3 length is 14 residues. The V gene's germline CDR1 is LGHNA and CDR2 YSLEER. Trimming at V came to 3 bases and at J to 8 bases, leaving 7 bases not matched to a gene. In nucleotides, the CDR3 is TGCGCCAGCAGCCAGGCCGGGACAGGGTGGGGCTACACCTTC. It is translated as CASSQAGTGWGYTF.

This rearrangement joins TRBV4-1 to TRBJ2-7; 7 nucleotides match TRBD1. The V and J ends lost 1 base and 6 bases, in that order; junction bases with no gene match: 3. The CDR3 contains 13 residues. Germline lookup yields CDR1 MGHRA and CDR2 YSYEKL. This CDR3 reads CASSQVRGPEQYF. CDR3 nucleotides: TGCGCCAGCAGCCAAGTGAGGGGGCCCGAGCAGTACTTC.

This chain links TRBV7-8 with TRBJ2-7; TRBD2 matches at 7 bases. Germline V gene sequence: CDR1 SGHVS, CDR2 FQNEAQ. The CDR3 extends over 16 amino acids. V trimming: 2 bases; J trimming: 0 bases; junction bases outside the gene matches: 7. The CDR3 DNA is TGTGCCAGCAGCTTACCTAGGGGCGGGAGCTCCTACGAGCAGTACTTC. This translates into CASSLPRGGSSYEQYF.

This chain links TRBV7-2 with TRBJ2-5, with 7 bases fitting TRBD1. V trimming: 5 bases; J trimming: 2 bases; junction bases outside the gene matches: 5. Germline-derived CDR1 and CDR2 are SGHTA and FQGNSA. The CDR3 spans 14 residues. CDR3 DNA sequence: TGTGCCAGCAGCCAACCGGGACAGCAAGAGACCCAGTACTTC. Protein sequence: CASSQPGQQETQYF.

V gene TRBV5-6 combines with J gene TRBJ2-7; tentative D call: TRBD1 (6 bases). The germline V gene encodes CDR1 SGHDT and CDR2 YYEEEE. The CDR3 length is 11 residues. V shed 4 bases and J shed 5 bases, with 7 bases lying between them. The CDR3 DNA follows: TGTGCCAGCAGCCACAGGGACGAGCAGTACTTC. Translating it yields CASSHRDEQYF. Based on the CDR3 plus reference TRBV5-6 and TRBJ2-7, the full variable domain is DAGVTQSPTHLIKTRGQQVTLRCSPKSGHDTVSWYQQALGQGPQFIFQYYEEEERQRGNFPDRFSGHQFPNYSSELNVNALLLGDSALYLCASSHRDEQYFGPGTRLTVT.

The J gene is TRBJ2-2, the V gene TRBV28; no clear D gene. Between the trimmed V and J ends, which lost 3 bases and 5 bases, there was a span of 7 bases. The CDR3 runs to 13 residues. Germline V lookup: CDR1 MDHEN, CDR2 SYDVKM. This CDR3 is CASSLSGTGELFF. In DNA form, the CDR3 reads TGTGCCAGCAGTTTGTCCGGGACCGGGGAGCTGTTTTTT. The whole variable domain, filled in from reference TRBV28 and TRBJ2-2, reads DVKVTQSSRYLVKRTGEKVFLECVQDMDHENMFWYRQDPGLGLRLIYFSYDVKMKEKGDIPEGYSVSREKKERFSLILESASTNQTSMYLCASSLSGTGELFFGEGSRLTVL.

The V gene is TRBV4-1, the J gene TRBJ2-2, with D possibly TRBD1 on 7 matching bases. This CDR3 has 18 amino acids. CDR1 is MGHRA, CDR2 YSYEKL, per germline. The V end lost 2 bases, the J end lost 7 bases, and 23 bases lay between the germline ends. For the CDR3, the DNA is TGCGCCAGCAGCCAATACGGCCCAGGGGGGAAGGTGATCGGGGAGCTGTTTTTT. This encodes CASSQYGPGGKVIGELFF.

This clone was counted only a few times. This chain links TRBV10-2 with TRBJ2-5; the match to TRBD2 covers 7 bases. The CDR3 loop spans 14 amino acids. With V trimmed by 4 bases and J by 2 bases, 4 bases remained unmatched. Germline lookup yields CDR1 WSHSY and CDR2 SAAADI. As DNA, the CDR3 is TGCGCCAGCAGTGCGGGGGGTTGGCAAGAGACCCAGTACTTC. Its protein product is CASSAGGWQETQYF.

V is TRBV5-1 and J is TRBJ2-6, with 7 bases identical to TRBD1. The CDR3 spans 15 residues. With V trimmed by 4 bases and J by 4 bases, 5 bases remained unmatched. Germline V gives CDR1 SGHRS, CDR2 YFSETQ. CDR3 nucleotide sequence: TGCGCCAGCAGCACAGGGGTTTCAGGGGCCAACGTCCTGACTTTC. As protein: CASSTGVSGANVLTF.